The 16 T cell receptor beta chains presented below share a single source sample, sequenced in a study of shared clonotypes between healthy human individuals. Repertoires were generated with immunoSEQ multiplex PCR, while TCRdb's copy carries only in-frame clones and drops some. The sample shows around 700,000 clones, around 67% of them seen only once. Sequencing was done on a sample of memory CD4+ T cells sorted from blood. Stated subset: CD45RA-negative fraction. The receptors stem from a woman aged 25 to 39 in good health.

The J gene is TRBJ2-1, the V gene TRBV6-5; no clear D. V lost 6 bases and J 9 bases, leaving 9 bases between the germline ends. Looked up from germline, CDR1 is MNHEY and CDR2 is SVGAGI. The CDR3 length is 11 residues. The CDR3: CASSSESEQFF. The DNA for the CDR3 is TGTGCCAGCAGCTCAGAGAGTGAGCAGTTCTTC.

The V and J genes are TRBV28 and TRBJ1-1; 8 nucleotides agree with TRBD1. Germline V gives CDR1 MDHEN, CDR2 SYDVKM. J lost 1 base, V lost 3 bases, and 10 bases had no gene match. The CDR3 runs 17 residues. The CDR3 loop is CASSFPQGARGNTEAFF. The CDR3 DNA reads TGTGCCAGCAGTTTTCCCCAGGGGGCGCGTGGGAACACTGAAGCTTTCTTT.

This clone was recorded once. This chain connects TRBV7-2 to TRBJ2-7; tentatively, D is TRBD1 or TRBD2 (5 bases each). Deletions cut 1 base from V and 6 bases from J, with 13 bases between. Germline CDR1 and CDR2: SGHTA and FQGNSA. The CDR3 is 14 amino acids. The chain's CDR3 is CASSLVGSGTEQYF. DNA of the CDR3: TGTGCCAGCAGCTTAGTCGGTTCGGGGACCGAGCAGTACTTC.

The table lists this clone with a few counts. The chain carries TRBV5-1 and TRBJ2-2, with 9 bases matching TRBD1. The CDR3 covers 14 residues. Trimming at V came to 4 bases and at J to 7 bases, leaving 5 bases not matched to a gene. Looked up from germline, CDR1 is SGHRS and CDR2 is YFSETQ. The CDR3: CASSPGQGDGELFF. CDR3 DNA: TGCGCCAGCAGCCCGGGACAGGGCGACGGGGAGCTGTTTTTT.

This chain joins TRBV2 and TRBJ2-7, with D perhaps TRBD2 (6 bases). CDR1 and CDR2 from the germline V gene are SNHLY and FYNNEI. Trimming took off 1 base at V and 3 bases at J, with 16 bases between the two ends. This CDR3 spans 16 amino acids. The DNA for the CDR3 is TGTGCCAGCAGTGAAGAGCGGGCTTCTGTCAACTACGAGCAGTACTTC. Protein: CASSEERASVNYEQYF.

This rearrangement joins TRBV6-5 to TRBJ2-7, with D possibly matching TRBD2 (5 bases). Germline assignment: CDR1 MNHEY and CDR2 SVGAGI. V was pared by 5 bases and J by 1 base, with 15 bases between. The CDR3 contains 15 residues. DNA of the CDR3: TGTGCCAGCAGTACAAAGGCTAGCCTATCCTACGAGCAGTACTTC. This gives the protein CASSTKASLSYEQYF.

This clone has a handful of counts. The chain uses TRBV5-1 and TRBJ1-2; TRBD1 might be the D (5 bases). CDR3 length equals 13 residues. Germline lookup yields CDR1 SGHRS and CDR2 YFSETQ. Trimming took off 0 bases at V and 3 bases at J, with 6 bases between the two ends. The CDR3 DNA reads as TGCGCCAGCAGCTTGGGGGACTACTATGGCTACACCTTC. It is translated as CASSLGDYYGYTF.

CDR3 coding DNA: TGTGCCAGCAGCCGACAGGGATTTCTGGGTGGCTACACCTTC. Translating it yields CASSRQGFLGGYTF. V gene TRBV5-8 combines with J gene TRBJ1-2; 7 bases align to TRBD1. This CDR3 contains 14 residues. V gave up 4 bases and J gave up 7 bases; unmatched junction bases: 10. Per the germline V gene, CDR1 is SGHTS and CDR2 is YDEGEE.

The chain has TRBV5-1 and TRBJ2-5, with D uncertain. The V and J ends lost 0 bases and 1 base respectively, with 7 bases between them. This CDR3 has 14 amino acids. In germline, CDR1 is SGHRS, CDR2 YFSETQ. CDR3 sequence (DNA): TGCGCCAGCAGCTTGGTGGGTTTCCAAGAGACCCAGTACTTC. Protein: CASSLVGFQETQYF.

This CDR3 reads CSVGRGPPINIQYF. The CDR3, as DNA: TGCAGCGTTGGTCGGGGGCCCCCCATTAACATTCAGTACTTC. This chain joins TRBV29-1 and TRBJ2-4; D is tentatively TRBD1 or TRBD2 (6 bases each). Trimming pared 4 bases from V and 7 bases from J, leaving 17 bases between. The germline gives CDR1 SQVTM, CDR2 ANQGSEA. The CDR3 is 14 amino acids.

This chain joins TRBV7-2 and TRBJ2-7; the D gene is possibly TRBD1 (6 bases). Trimming removed 0 bases at V and 6 bases at J, with 9 bases between. The CDR3 runs 13 residues. CDR1 SGHTA and CDR2 FQGNSA come from the germline V gene. CDR3 DNA sequence: TGTGCCAGCAGCTTAGCACAGGGTTCCGAGCAGTACTTC. This codes for CASSLAQGSEQYF.

There are a few counts of this clone. The V call is TRBV4-2, the J call TRBJ2-3; TRBD2 matches at 9 bases. The trim removed 4 bases at V and 0 bases at J, leaving 2 bases unmatched. This CDR3 is 15 amino acids long. The germline CDR1 and CDR2 sequences are LGHNA and YNFKEQ. The chain's CDR3 is CASSPSGVSTDTQYF. The CDR3 bases are TGTGCCAGCAGCCCTAGCGGGGTTAGCACAGATACGCAGTATTTT.

The rearrangement uses TRBV5-1 and TRBJ2-1, with 8 bases lining up with TRBD1. The length of the CDR3 is 16 residues. In germline, CDR1 is SGHRS, CDR2 YFSETQ. V lost 1 base, J lost 7 bases, and 10 bases stayed unmatched. The CDR3, as DNA: TGCGCCAGCAGCTTGATCCAGGGGGCGCGTCAAAATGAGCAGTTCTTC. Its protein is CASSLIQGARQNEQFF.

The V and J genes are TRBV7-2 and TRBJ2-1, with D maybe TRBD1 (5 bases). Looked up from germline, CDR1 is SGHTA and CDR2 is FQGNSA. The CDR3 loop spans 14 amino acids. With 5 bases removed from V and 0 bases from J, the gap between germline ends came to 8 bases. The CDR3 DNA follows: TGTGCCAGCAGCAAAGACAGCTCCTACAATGAGCAGTTCTTC. Its protein product is CASSKDSSYNEQFF.

This chain links TRBV30 with TRBJ1-5; D is unclear. CDR1 and CDR2 from the germline V gene are GTSNPN and SVGIG (reference sequence). The CDR3 covers 14 residues. Trimming took off 2 bases at V and 1 base at J, with 9 bases between the two ends. The CDR3, as DNA: TGTGCCTGGAGTATGTCGGTAAGCAATCAGCCCCAGCATTTT. It yields the protein CAWSMSVSNQPQHF.

This clone occurred once. The chain is built from TRBV28 and TRBJ1-2; 7 bases match TRBD1. With V trimmed by 6 bases and J by 5 bases, 12 bases remained unmatched. The germline gives CDR1 MDHEN, CDR2 SYDVKM. The CDR3 has 15 residues. In nucleotides, the CDR3 is TGTGCCAGCAGGGCCATGGACAGGACGTTTTATGGCTACACCTTC. Its translation is CASRAMDRTFYGYTF.